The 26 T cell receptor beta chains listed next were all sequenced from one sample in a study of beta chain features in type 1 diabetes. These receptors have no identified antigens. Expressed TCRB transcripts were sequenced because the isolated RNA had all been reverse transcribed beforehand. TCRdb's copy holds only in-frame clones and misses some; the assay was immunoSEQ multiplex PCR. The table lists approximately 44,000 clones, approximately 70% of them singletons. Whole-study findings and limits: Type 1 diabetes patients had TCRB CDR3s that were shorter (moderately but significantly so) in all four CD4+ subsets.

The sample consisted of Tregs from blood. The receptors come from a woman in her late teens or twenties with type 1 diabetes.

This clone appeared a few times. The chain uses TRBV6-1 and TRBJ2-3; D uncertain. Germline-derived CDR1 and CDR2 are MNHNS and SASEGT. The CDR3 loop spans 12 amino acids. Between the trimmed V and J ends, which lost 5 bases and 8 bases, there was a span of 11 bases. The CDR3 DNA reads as TGTGCCAGCAGTCTCCGTACCGGTACGCAGTATTTT. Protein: CASSLRTGTQYF.

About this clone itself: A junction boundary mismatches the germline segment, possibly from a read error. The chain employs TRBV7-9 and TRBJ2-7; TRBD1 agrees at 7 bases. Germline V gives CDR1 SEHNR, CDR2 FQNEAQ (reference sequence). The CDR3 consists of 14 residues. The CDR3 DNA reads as TGTGCCAGCAGCTTAGAGACAGGGAGCTACGGGCAGTACTTC. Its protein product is CASSLETGSYGQYF. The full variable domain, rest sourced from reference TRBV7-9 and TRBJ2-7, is DTGVSQNPRHKITKRGQNVTFRCDPISEHNRLYWYRQTLGQGPEFLTYFQNEAQLEKSRLLSDRFSAERPKGSFSTLEIQRTEQGDSAMYLCASSLETGSYGQYFGPGTRLTVT.

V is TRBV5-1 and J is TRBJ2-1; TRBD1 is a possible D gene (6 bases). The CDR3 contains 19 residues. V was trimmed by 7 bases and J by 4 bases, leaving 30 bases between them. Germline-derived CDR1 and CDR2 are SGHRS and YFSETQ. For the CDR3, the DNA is TGCGCCAGCTCCTTGCTGACAGGAAGGGCCTCGACGATGTACAATGAGCAGTTCTTC. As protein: CASSLLTGRASTMYNEQFF.

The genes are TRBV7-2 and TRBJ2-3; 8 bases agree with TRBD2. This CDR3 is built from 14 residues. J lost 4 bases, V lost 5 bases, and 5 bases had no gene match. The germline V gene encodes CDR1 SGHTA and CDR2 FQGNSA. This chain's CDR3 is CASSPGGGPDTQYF. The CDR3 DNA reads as TGTGCCAGCAGCCCGGGAGGGGGACCAGATACGCAGTATTTT.

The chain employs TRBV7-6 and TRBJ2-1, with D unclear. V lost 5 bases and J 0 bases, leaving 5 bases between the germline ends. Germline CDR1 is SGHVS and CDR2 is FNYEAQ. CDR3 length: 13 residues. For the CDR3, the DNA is TGTGCCAGCAGCCCGCGCTCCTACAATGAGCAGTTCTTC. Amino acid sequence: CASSPRSYNEQFF.

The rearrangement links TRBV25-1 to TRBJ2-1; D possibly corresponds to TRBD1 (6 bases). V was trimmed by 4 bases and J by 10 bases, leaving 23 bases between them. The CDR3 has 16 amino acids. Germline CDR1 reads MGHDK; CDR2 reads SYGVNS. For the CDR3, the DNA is TGTGCCAGCAGTGGGACATCCTCATCGTTGGGGGCCGAGCAGTTCTTC. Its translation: CASSGTSSSLGAEQFF.

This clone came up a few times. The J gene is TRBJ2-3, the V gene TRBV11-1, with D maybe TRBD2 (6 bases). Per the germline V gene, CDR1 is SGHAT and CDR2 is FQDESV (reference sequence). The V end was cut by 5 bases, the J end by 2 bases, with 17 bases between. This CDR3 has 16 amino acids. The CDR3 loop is CASSNRRDGDTDTQYF. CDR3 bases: TGTGCCAGCAGCAACCGGCGGGATGGGGACACAGATACGCAGTATTTT.

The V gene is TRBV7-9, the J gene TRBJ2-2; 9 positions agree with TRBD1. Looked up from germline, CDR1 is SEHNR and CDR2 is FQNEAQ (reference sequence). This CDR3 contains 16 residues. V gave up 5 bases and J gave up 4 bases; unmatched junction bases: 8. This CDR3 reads CASSPEQGASTGELFF. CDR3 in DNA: TGTGCCAGCAGCCCAGAACAGGGGGCGTCCACCGGGGAGCTGTTTTTT.

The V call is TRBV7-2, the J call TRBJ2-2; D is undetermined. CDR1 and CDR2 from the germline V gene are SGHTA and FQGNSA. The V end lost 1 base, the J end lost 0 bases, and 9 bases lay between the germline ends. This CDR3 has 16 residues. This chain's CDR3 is CASSLVGFTNTGELFF. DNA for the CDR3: TGTGCCAGCAGCTTAGTGGGCTTTACGAACACCGGGGAGCTGTTTTTT.

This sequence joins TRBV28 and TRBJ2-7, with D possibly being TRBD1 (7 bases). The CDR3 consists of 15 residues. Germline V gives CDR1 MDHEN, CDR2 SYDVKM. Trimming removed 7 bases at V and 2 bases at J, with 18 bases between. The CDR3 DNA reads TGTGCCAGCAATCCTCCCAGGGGGGCGGCCTACGAGCAGTACTTC. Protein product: CASNPPRGAAYEQYF.

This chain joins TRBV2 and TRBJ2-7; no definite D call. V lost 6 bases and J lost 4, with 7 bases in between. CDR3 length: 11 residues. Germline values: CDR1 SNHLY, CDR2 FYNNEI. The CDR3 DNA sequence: TGTGCCAGCAGCCCCTTTTACGAGCAGTACTTC. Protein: CASSPFYEQYF.

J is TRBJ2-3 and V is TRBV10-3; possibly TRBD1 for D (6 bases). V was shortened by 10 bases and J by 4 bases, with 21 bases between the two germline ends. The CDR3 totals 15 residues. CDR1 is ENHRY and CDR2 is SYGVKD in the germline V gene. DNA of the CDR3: TGTGCCAGCAGGCCAAGAACGAGGGGGTCAGATACGCAGTATTTT. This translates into CASRPRTRGSDTQYF.

As DNA, the CDR3 is TGTGCCAGCAGCCCCCCCTGGGGGGACACTGAAGCTTTCTTT. Translation: CASSPPWGDTEAFF. The V and J genes are TRBV11-2 and TRBJ1-1; TRBD1 might be the D (5 bases). Trimming removed 5 bases from V and 3 bases from J, with 13 bases in between. The germline V gene has CDR1 SGHAT and CDR2 FQNNGV. The CDR3 is 14 residues long.

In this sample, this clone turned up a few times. In DNA form, the CDR3 reads TGCAGCGCCAGACAGTGGAACACTGAAGCTTTCTTT. This encodes CSARQWNTEAFF. The gene calls are TRBV29-1 and TRBJ1-1, with D perhaps matching TRBD1 (5 bases). V shed 7 bases and J shed 1 base, with 10 bases lying between them. Germline loops: CDR1 SQVTM, CDR2 ANQGSEA. The CDR3 covers 12 residues.

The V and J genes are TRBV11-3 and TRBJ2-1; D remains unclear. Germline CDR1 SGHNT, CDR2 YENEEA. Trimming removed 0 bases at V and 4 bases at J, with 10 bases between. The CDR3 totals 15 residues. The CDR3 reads CASSLEPADYNEQFF. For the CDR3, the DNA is TGTGCCAGCAGCTTAGAGCCGGCGGATTACAATGAGCAGTTCTTC.

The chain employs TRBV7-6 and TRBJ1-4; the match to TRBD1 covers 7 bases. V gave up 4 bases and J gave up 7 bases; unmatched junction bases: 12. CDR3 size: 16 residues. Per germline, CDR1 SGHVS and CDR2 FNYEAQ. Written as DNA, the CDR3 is TGTGCCAGCAGCTACGGGACCGGACAGGATGGTGAAAAACTGTTTTTT. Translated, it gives CASSYGTGQDGEKLFF.

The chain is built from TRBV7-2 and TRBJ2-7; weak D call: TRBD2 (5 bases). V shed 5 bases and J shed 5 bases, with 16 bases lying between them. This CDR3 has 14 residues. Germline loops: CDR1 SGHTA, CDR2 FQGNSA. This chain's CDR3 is CASSPGIPENEQYF. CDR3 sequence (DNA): TGTGCCAGCAGCCCCGGGATCCCGGAAAACGAGCAGTACTTC.

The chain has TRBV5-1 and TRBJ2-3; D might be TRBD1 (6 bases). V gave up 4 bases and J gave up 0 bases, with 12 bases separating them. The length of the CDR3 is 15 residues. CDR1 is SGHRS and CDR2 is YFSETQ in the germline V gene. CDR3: CASSGGSGSTDTQYF. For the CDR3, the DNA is TGCGCCAGCAGCGGGGGCAGCGGTAGCACAGATACGCAGTATTTT.

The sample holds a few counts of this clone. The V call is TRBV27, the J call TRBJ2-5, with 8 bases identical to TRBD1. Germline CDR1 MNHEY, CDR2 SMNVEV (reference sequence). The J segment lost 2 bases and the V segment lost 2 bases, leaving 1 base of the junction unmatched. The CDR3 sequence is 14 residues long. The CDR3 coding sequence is TGTGCCAGCAGTTTACGGACAGGGCAAGAGACCCAGTACTTC. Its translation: CASSLRTGQETQYF.

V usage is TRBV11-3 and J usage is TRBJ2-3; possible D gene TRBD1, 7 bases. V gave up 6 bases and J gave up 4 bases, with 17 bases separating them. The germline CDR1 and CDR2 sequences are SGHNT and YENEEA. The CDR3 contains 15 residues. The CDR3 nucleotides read TGTGCCAGCAGGGGGGGACAGACGGAGGCAGATACGCAGTATTTT. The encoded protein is CASRGGQTEADTQYF.

The CDR3 is CASSLRQLNTGELFF. Written as DNA, the CDR3 is TGTGCCAGCAGCTTGAGGCAGTTAAACACCGGGGAGCTGTTTTTT. The V and J genes are TRBV7-2 and TRBJ2-2; D remains unclear. Germline V gene sequence: CDR1 SGHTA, CDR2 FQGNSA. The V end lost 3 bases, the J end lost 2 bases, and 10 bases lay between the germline ends. This CDR3 comprises 15 residues.

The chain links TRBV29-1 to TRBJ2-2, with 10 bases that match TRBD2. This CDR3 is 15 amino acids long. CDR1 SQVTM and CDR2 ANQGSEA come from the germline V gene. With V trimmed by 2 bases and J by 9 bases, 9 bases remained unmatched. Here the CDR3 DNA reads TGCAGCGTTGAACCCCCCCCTAGCGGGAGCAGGGAGCTGTTTTTT. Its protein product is CSVEPPPSGSRELFF.

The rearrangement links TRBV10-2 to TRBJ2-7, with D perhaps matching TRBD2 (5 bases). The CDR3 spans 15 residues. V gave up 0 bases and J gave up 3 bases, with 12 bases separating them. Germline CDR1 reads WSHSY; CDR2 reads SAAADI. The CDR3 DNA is TGCGCCAGCAGTGAGTCGAATATCGGGGTCTACGAGCAGTACTTC. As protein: CASSESNIGVYEQYF.

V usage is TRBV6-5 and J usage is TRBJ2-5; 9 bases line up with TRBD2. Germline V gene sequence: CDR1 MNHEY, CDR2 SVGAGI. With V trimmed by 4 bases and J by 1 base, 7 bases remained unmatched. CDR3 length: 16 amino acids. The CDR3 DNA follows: TGTGCCAGCAGTTCCGCTAGCGGGGTGACCCAAGAGACCCAGTACTTC. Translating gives CASSSASGVTQETQYF.

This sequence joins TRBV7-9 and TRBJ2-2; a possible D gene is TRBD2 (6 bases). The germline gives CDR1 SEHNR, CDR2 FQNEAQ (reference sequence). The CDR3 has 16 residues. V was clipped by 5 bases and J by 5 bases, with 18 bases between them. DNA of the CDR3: TGTGCCAGCAGCCCGTGGGCAGGGAGGACAACCGGGGAGCTGTTTTTT. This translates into CASSPWAGRTTGELFF.

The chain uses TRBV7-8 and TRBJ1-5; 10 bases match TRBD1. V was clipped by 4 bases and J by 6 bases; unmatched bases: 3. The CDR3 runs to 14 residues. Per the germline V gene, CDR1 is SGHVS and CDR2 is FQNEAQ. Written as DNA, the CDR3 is TGTGCCAGCAGCTCGGGACAGGGGTTTCAGCCCCAGCATTTT. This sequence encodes CASSSGQGFQPQHF.